This paragraph covers one T cell receptor (beta chain) sequence. It lacks a known antigen. The input lacks base qualities; no much larger clone sits a single base away. At the DNA level, this CDR3 is encoded by other sequences in the same sample as well. The germline V end is reduced by 5 bases and the J end by 1 base; junction bases left unmatched: 3. CDR1 and CDR2, looked up from the germline V gene, are SGHVS and FNYEAQ. From cysteine to phenylalanine, the CDR3 is 14 amino acids long. The sequence is cut down to CDR3 DNA, 42 bases in frame from base 1. The data are from a study of shared clonotypes between healthy human individuals (dated by TCRdb to the early 2020s). In the study overall: A couple of women and three men aged 18 to 49 years were included in the cohort. Each donor's leukapheresis produced roughly between roughly 0.85 and 9.5 billion PBMCs. For each donor, CD4 naive and CD4 memory were each given three plates, CD8 naive was given two plates, and CD8 memory was given one plate. To estimate repertoire size and how much clonotype sharing occurs between individuals, the study deeply sequenced the blood TCR repertoires of five healthy adults. Libraries were prepared and TCR repertoires were sequenced by different laboratories using diverse techniques, in order to increase sequencing depth and limit assay-specific biases.

What the research found in general, with its limitations: The genetic and exposure-history diversity represented was limited by the small number of donors. Pairwise subsampling indicated that sequencing depth was expected to affect the degree of clonotype sharing among donors. Larger estimated clonotype richness was generally found for naive subsets than for memory subsets. Sampling was limited to blood, and TCR repertoires in tissue likely differ from TCR repertoires in blood. When several donors were compared, the shared fraction of clonotypes was around 5% for naive CD4, 3% to 4% for naive CD8, more than 2% for memory CD4, and under 0.5% for memory CD8. Compared with non-shared clonotypes, the clonotypes found in all four sorted-subset donors had higher generation probabilities. Incomplete sequencing was indicated by rarefaction of sorted-subset datasets, despite the large sequencing depth.

For the CD8 naive samples, CD45RO-negative cells were positively selected for CCR7, yielding a CD45RA+CCR7+ population from which TemRA cells were excluded. The donors were healthy, HIV-negative adults who had no recently reported acute infections or vaccinations. Every donor was a Caucasian adult living in Nashville, Tennessee, USA. Blood was obtained by leukapheresis, after which PBMCs were separated by Ficoll-Histopaque density gradient centrifugation and cryopreserved in liquid nitrogen vapor phase. Analytical flow cytometry was used to check the purity and quantity of every magnetically sorted T cell population. Genomic DNA was isolated from each sorted fraction and quantified by UV absorbance on a Nanodrop 2000c. Using the deep immunoSEQ assay, TCR CDR3 regions were amplified from genomic DNA by multiplex PCR. Genomic DNA extracted from each cell subset was distributed evenly over all wells of several immunoSEQ 96-well plates, and each plate served as one replicate. For sorted subsets, roughly 200 ng of genomic DNA, equivalent to about 30,000 T cell genomes, went into each replicate PCR. Purified libraries were measured with a Qubit 3.0 fluorometer, size-checked on a Bioanalyzer 2100, and measured again with the KAPA Library Quantification kit. Each immunoSEQ 96-well plate was sequenced on its own single-read 150-cycle Illumina NextSeq 550 flow cell. The study's processing was this. Because only junctional sequences without quality scores were contained in the immunoSEQ output, filtering matching that applied to full-length reads could not be performed. To assign V/J genes and CDR3, sequences were annotated using PyIR, a Python wrapper for IgBLAST v1.9, with IMGT germline references. Reads were removed for weak V/J assignments (E-value above 1e-6), missing CDR3, stop codons, out-of-frame junctions, or ambiguous translated residues. V3J clonotypes were defined as sequences sharing an identical inferred V gene, J gene, and CDR3 amino acid sequence. Percentage overlap between repertoires was computed as shared unique clonotypes divided by the size of the smaller repertoire. RTK rarefaction, the Chao1 estimator, and Recon v2.1 estimates of unobserved clonotypes were used to assess repertoire richness. Generation probabilities were computed with OLGA for all TCRbeta clonotypes obtained by the gDNA method from several donors. Sourced from immuneACCESS, this table was stored by TCRdb with only in-frame sequences that have V and J called. A share of the clones is absent; for the studies checked, an unresolved V gene accounts for under half, and the remainder has no known explanation. V and J calls and clone size are given by that table; D and trimming were obtained from the DNA. The sample includes 800,000 to 950,000 clones, with roughly 96% observed a single time. In total, the top ten clones hold around 0.21% of the sample.

The sequence came from a man aged 30-40 years in good health. The sequencing input was naive CD8+ T cells sorted from blood. Per the publication, the cell subset or site label means: CD45RA+CCR7+. The chain is encoded by TRBV7-6 joined to TRBJ1-1, and 8 junctional nucleotides match TRBD1. The CDR3 amino acid sequence is: CASSLTGGNTEAFF. The DNA sequence is given as TGTGCCAGCAGCCTTACAGGGGGGAACACTGAAGCTTTCTTT. The CDR3 plus the reference TRBV7-6 and TRBJ1-1 genes for the other parts give the full variable domain: GAGVSQSPRYKVTKRGQDVALRCDPISGHVSLYWYRQALGQGPEFLTYFNYEAQQDKSGLPNDRFSAERPEGSISTLTIQRTEQRDSAMYRCASSLTGGNTEAFFGQGTRLTVV.